The 8 T cell receptor beta chains reported below all come from one sample, sequenced in a study of cytomegalovirus exposure and HLA in healthy donors. The PCR ran on 60 Vbeta and 13 Jbeta primers. Clones were read by immunoSEQ multiplex PCR, and TCRdb kept only the in-frame ones, dropping some. The table shows some 120,000 clones, with 70% to 80% occurring only once. Sequencing input: PBMCs. The source is a human donor in good health.

For the CDR3, the DNA is TGTGCCAGTAGTACCGCGACAGGGACTGGGGCCAACGTCCTGACTTTC. Protein product: CASSTATGTGANVLTF. The V call is TRBV19, the J call TRBJ2-6; 7 nucleotides align to TRBD1. V gave up 4 bases and J gave up 2 bases; unmatched junction bases: 5. CDR1 and CDR2 from the germline V gene are LNHDA and SQIVND (reference sequence). The length of the CDR3 is 16 residues.

The rearrangement uses TRBV7-9 and TRBJ1-1; maybe TRBD1 (6 bases). CDR1 is SEHNR and CDR2 is FQNEAQ in the germline V gene (reference sequence). Trimming removed 0 bases at V and 2 bases at J, with 10 bases between. The CDR3 is 15 residues long. CDR3 nucleotide sequence: TGTGCCAGCAGCTTAGCGGCAGGGGCTAACACTGAAGCTTTCTTT. This codes for CASSLAAGANTEAFF. The full variable domain, its missing parts supplied by reference TRBV7-9 and TRBJ1-1, is DTGVSQNPRHKITKRGQNVTFRCDPISEHNRLYWYRQTLGQGPEFLTYFQNEAQLEKSRLLSDRFSAERPKGSFSTLEIQRTEQGDSAMYLCASSLAAGANTEAFFGQGTRLTVV.

A single count supports this clone. The chain combines TRBV29-1 with TRBJ2-5; D unresolved. The CDR3 is 10 residues long. Deletions cut 4 bases from V and 4 bases from J, with 4 bases between. The V gene's germline CDR1 is SQVTM and CDR2 ANQGSEA. The CDR3 bases are TGCAGCGTTGCCGGAGAGACCCAGTACTTC. Residues: CSVAGETQYF.

The genes are TRBV28 and TRBJ2-3; D unresolved. Germline assignment: CDR1 MDHEN and CDR2 SYDVKM. There are 15 residues in the CDR3. Trimming took off 6 bases at V and 0 bases at J, with 13 bases between the two ends. The CDR3 protein is CASRPVVASTDTQYF. For the CDR3, the DNA is TGTGCCAGCAGACCTGTAGTTGCTAGCACAGATACGCAGTATTTT.

The chain has TRBV28 and TRBJ2-6; the D gene is possibly TRBD1 (5 bases). This CDR3 region has 15 residues. V lost 4 bases and J lost 1, with 8 bases in between. CDR1 is MDHEN and CDR2 is SYDVKM in the germline V gene. This chain's CDR3 is CASSSRASGANVLTF. CDR3 coding DNA: TGTGCCAGCAGTTCCAGGGCTTCTGGGGCCAACGTCCTGACTTTC.

The chain couples TRBV29-1 to TRBJ2-5; TRBD1 agrees at 7 bases. Per the germline V gene, CDR1 is SQVTM and CDR2 is ANQGSEA. There are 13 residues in the CDR3. The V segment lost 7 bases and the J segment 1 base; nucleotides outside the gene matches: 6. The CDR3 sequence is CSGQRDSQETQYF. Here the CDR3 DNA reads TGCAGCGGGCAACGGGACAGCCAAGAGACCCAGTACTTC.

DNA for the CDR3: TGCAGCGTTGAAGTGGGCCCTCTCGTCCAGAAACTGTTTTTT. This sequence encodes CSVEVGPLVQKLFF. V and J are TRBV29-1 and TRBJ1-4; D unclear. From germline, CDR1 is SQVTM and CDR2 ANQGSEA. The CDR3 contains 14 residues. Trimming removed 1 base from V and 11 bases from J, with 17 bases in between.

This chain connects TRBV6-6 to TRBJ1-1, with TRBD1 matching 7 bases. After removal of 2 bases from V and 4 bases from J, the junction contained 7 bases not matched to a gene. In germline, CDR1 is MNHNY, CDR2 SVGAGI (reference sequence). This CDR3 spans 15 amino acids. For the CDR3, the DNA is TGTGCCAGCAGTTACGAGTCAGGGGGTCGCACTGAAGCTTTCTTT. Its translation: CASSYESGGRTEAFF.